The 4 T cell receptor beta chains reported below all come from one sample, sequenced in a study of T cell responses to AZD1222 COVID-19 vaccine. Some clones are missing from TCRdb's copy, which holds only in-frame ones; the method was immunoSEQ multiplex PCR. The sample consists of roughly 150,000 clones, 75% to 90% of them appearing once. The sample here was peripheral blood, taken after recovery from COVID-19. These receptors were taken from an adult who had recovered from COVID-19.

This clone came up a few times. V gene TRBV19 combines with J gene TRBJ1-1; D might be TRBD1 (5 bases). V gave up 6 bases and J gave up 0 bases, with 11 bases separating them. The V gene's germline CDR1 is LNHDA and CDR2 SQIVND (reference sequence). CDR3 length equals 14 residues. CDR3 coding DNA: TGTGCCAGTAGAGAGGGACTGATGAACACTGAAGCTTTCTTT. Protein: CASREGLMNTEAFF.

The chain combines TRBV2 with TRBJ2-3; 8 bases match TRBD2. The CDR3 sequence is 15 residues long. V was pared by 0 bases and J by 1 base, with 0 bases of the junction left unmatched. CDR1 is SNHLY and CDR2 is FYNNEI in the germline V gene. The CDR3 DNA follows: TGTGCCAGCAGTGAAGCCGGGGGGGGCACAGATACGCAGTATTTT. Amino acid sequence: CASSEAGGGTDTQYF.

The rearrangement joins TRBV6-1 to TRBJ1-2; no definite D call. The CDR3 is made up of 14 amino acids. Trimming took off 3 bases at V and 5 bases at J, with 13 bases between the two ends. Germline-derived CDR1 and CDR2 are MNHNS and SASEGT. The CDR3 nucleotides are TGTGCCAGCAGTGACACGGGGAATCGGTATGGCTACACCTTC. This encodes CASSDTGNRYGYTF.

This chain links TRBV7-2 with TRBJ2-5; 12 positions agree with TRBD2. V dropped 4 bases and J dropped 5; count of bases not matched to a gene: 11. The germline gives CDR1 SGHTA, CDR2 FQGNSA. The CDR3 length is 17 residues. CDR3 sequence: CASSSSPSGGAGETQYF. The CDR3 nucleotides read TGTGCCAGCAGCTCATCTCCTAGCGGGGGGGCCGGGGAGACCCAGTACTTC.